The 10 T cell receptor beta chains below come from one sample, sequenced in a study of blood T cells in healthy people across ages. Primers used in a second PCR of about 7 to 11 cycles were a sample-barcoded 5' primer and a J-beta primer mix. One entry per CDR3 protein results from TCRdb running MiXCR on the 5' RACE reads. The table shows roughly 700,000 distinct CDR3 sequences, with about 52% occurring only once. What was sequenced was blood. The receptor set was obtained from a woman between 55 and 75 years old in good health.

The chain has TRBV6-5 and TRBJ2-1, with no clear D. V was pared by 0 bases and J by 3 bases, with 12 bases between. Germline assignment: CDR1 MNHEY and CDR2 SVGAGI. The CDR3 length is 16 residues. The CDR3 loop is CASSYSQVSNYNEQFF. Here the CDR3 DNA reads TGTGCCAGCAGTTACTCGCAGGTAAGTAACTACAATGAGCAGTTCTTC.

Of note for this clonotype: One base away lies a much larger clone, so this may be a sequencing read error. The CDR3: CASSPGRNQETQYF. CDR3 DNA: TGTGCCAGCAGTCCAGGGCGCAACCAAGAGACCCAGTACTTC. The chain recombines TRBV2 with TRBJ2-5; a weak D match, TRBD1 (5 bases). Per germline, CDR1 SNHLY and CDR2 FYNNEI. This CDR3 contains 14 residues. V was clipped by 5 bases and J by 0 bases, with 10 bases between them.

The chain joins TRBV2 to TRBJ1-2, with D perhaps matching TRBD1 (5 bases). V shed 7 bases and J shed 4 bases, with 10 bases lying between them. The germline V gene encodes CDR1 SNHLY and CDR2 FYNNEI. The CDR3 has 12 residues. The CDR3 nucleotides read TGTGCCAGCACCCGACAGCTCTATGGCTACACCTTC. Amino acids: CASTRQLYGYTF.

Points on this clonotype: A much more abundant neighbour one base away suggests this may be a read error. J is TRBJ1-3 and V is TRBV3-1; D is unresolved. Germline V gene data show CDR1 as LGHDT and CDR2 as YNNKEL (reference sequence). The CDR3 sequence is 14 residues long. V gave up 2 bases and J gave up 1 base, with 6 bases separating them. This chain's CDR3 is CASSQRDSGNTIYF. CDR3 in DNA: TGTGCCAGCAGCCAAAGGGATTCTGGAAACACCATATATTTT.

In this sample, this clonotype turned up a few times. The chain has TRBV20-1 and TRBJ2-5, with 12 bases lining up with TRBD2. Trimming at V came to 5 bases and at J to 2 bases, leaving 15 bases not matched to a gene. Germline V CDR1 and CDR2: DFQATT, SNEGSKA (reference sequence). The CDR3 is 18 residues long. The CDR3 here is CSAPRTSGRTIGQETQYF. The CDR3 region has the DNA TGCAGTGCTCCTAGAACTAGCGGGAGGACCATTGGGCAAGAGACCCAGTACTTC.

The sample holds a few counts of this clonotype. This sequence joins TRBV13 and TRBJ1-1, with D unresolved. Germline V gives CDR1 PRHDT, CDR2 FYEKMQ (reference sequence). V was cut by 1 base and J by 1 base, with 16 bases left in between. The CDR3 runs to 17 residues. The CDR3, as DNA: TGTGCCAGCAGCTTAGAGCCCCAGGTTCGTCGGAACACTGAAGCTTTCTTT. It encodes CASSLEPQVRRNTEAFF.

A word on this clonotype: At one end, the junction sequence differs from germline, possibly due to a read error. The CDR3 DNA reads as TGTGCCAGCAGAAGGAGGAGCTCCTACAAGGAGCAGTTCTTC. It yields the protein CASRRRSSYKEQFF. This chain links TRBV6-2 or TRBV6-3 with TRBJ2-1, with D possibly being TRBD2 (5 bases). The germline V gene encodes CDR1 MNHEY and CDR2 SVGEGT. The CDR3 is 14 residues long.

This chain uses TRBV4-1 with TRBJ1-2; perhaps TRBD1 as D (5 bases). Trimming cost V 4 bases and J 2 bases, with 11 bases left between them. The CDR3 contains 14 residues. CDR1 and CDR2 (germline): MGHRA, YSYEKL. The CDR3 DNA reads TGCGCCAGCAGCCCAGCAGGGACGAACTATGGCTACACCTTC. Amino acids: CASSPAGTNYGYTF.

The genes are TRBV7-6 and TRBJ2-3, with TRBD1 as a possible D gene (6 bases). This CDR3 has 14 amino acids. The germline V gene encodes CDR1 SGHVS and CDR2 FNYEAQ. Trimming pared 5 bases from V and 3 bases from J, leaving 12 bases between. For the CDR3, the DNA is TGTGCCAGCAGCCGTCAGAGGGGGACAGATACGCAGTATTTT. This gives the protein CASSRQRGTDTQYF.

The rearrangement joins TRBV2 to TRBJ2-2; no clear D. Germline values: CDR1 SNHLY, CDR2 FYNNEI. V lost 5 bases to trimming and J lost 9 bases, with 19 bases between them. CDR3 length equals 15 residues. The CDR3 loop reads CASSRAADPYWELFF. The CDR3 coding sequence is TGTGCCAGCAGTAGGGCGGCGGACCCTTACTGGGAGCTGTTTTTT.